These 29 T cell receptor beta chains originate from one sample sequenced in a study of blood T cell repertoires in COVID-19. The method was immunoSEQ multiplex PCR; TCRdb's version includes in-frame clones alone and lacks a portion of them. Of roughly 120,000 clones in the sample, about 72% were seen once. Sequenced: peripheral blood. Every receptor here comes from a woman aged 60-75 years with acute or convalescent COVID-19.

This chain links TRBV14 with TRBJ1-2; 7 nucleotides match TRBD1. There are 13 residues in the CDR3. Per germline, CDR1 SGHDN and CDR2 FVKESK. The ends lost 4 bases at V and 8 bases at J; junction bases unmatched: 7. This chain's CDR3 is CASSLRQGRGYTF. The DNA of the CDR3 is TGTGCCAGCAGCCTGCGACAGGGACGGGGCTACACCTTC. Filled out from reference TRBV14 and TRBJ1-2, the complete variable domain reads EAGVTQFPSHSVIEKGQTVTLRCDPISGHDNLYWYRRVMGKEIKFLLHFVKESKQDESGMPNNRFLAERTGGTYSTLKVQPAELEDSGVYFCASSLRQGRGYTFGSGTRLTVV.

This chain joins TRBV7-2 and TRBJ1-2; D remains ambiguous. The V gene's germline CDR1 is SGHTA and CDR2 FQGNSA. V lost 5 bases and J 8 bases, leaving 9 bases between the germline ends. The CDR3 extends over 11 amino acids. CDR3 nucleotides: TGTGCCAGCAGCCCTGGGCCGGGCTACACCTTC. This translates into CASSPGPGYTF.

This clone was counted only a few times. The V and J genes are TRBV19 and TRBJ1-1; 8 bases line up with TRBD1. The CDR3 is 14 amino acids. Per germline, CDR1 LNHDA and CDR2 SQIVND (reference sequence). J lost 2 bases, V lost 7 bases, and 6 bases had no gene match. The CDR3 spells CASTLQGGNTEAFF. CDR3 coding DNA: TGTGCCAGTACCCTACAGGGGGGAAACACTGAAGCTTTCTTT.

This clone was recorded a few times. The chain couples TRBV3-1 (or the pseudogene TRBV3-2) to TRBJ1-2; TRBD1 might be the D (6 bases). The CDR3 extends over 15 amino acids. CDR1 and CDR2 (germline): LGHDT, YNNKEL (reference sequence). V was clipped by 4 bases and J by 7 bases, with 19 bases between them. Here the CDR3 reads CASSPAAGQGFGYTF. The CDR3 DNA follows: TGTGCCAGCAGCCCGGCGGCAGGGCAGGGGTTTGGCTACACCTTC.

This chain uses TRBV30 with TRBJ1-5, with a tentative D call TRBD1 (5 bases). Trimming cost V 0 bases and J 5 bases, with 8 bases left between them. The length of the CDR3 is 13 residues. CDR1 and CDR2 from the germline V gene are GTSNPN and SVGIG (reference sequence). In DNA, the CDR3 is TGTGCCTGGAGTGTACGGGGGGATCAGCCCCAGCATTTT. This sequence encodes CAWSVRGDQPQHF.

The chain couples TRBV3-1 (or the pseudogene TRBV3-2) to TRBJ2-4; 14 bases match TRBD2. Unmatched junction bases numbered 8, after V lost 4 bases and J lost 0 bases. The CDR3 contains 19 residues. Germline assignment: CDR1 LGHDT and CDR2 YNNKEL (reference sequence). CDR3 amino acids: CASSPPGLAGALAKNIQYF. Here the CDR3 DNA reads TGTGCCAGCAGCCCTCCGGGACTAGCGGGGGCACTAGCCAAAAACATTCAGTACTTC.

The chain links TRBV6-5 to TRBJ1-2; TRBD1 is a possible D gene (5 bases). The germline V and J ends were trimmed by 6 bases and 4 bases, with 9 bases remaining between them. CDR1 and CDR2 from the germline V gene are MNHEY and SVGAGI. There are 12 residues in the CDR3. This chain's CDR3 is CASRTGLYGYTF. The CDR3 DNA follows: TGTGCCAGCAGGACGGGACTCTATGGCTACACCTTC.

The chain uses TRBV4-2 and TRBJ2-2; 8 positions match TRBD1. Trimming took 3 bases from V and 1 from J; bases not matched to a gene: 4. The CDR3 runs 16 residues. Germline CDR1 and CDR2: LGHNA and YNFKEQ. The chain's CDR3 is CASSQAGTGNTGELFF. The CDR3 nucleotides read TGTGCCAGCAGCCAGGCCGGGACAGGGAACACCGGGGAGCTGTTTTTT.

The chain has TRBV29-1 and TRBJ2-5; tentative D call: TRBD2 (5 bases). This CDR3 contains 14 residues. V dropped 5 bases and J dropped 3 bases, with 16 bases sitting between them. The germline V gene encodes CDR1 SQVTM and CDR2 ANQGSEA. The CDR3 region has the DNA TGCAGCGTTCGGGGTTATTACGGGGAAGAGACCCAGTACTTC. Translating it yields CSVRGYYGEETQYF.

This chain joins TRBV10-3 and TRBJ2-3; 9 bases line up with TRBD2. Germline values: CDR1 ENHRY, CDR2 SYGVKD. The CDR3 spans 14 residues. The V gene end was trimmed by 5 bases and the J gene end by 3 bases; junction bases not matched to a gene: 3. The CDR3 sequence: CAISPAGGTDTQYF. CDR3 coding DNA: TGTGCCATCAGTCCCGCGGGGGGGACAGATACGCAGTATTTT.

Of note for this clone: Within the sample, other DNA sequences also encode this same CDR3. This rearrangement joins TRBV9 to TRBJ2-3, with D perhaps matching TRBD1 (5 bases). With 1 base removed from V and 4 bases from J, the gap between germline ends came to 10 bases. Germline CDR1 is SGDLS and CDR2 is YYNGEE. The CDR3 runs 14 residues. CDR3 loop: CASSVSGAADTQYF. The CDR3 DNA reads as TGTGCCAGCAGCGTAAGTGGGGCAGCAGATACGCAGTATTTT.

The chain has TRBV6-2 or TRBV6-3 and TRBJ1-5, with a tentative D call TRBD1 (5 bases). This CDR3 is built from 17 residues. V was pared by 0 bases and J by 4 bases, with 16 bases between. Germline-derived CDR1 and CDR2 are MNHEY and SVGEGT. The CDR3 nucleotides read TGTGCCAGCAGTTACTCCGGGGGAGGGAGGAAAAATCAGCCCCAGCATTTT. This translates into CASSYSGGGRKNQPQHF.

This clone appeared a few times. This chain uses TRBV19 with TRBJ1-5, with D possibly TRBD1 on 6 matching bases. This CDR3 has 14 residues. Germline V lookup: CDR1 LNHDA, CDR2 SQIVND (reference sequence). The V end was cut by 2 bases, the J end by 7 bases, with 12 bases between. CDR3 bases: TGTGCCAGTAGTATAAGAGGGGGTTTGCAGCCCCAGCATTTT. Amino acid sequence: CASSIRGGLQPQHF.

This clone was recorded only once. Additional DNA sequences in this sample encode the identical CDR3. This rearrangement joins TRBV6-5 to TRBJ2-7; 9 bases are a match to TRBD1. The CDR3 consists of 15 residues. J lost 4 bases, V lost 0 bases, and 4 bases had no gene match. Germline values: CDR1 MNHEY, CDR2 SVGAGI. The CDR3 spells CASSYSGQGGYEQYF. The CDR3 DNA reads TGTGCCAGCAGTTACTCGGGACAGGGAGGGTACGAGCAGTACTTC.

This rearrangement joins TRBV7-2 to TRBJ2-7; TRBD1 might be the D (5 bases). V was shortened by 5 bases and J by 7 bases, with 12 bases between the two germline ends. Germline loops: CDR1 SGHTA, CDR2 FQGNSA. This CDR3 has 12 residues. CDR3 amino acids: CASSAKGWEQYF. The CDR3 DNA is TGTGCCAGCAGCGCGAAGGGGTGGGAGCAGTACTTC.

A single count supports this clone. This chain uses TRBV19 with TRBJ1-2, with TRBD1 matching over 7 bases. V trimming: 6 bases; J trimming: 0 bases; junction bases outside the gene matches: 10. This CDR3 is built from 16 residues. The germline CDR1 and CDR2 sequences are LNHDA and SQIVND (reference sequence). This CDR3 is CASRRSPGQANYGYTF. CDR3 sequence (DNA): TGTGCCAGTAGGAGGAGTCCCGGACAGGCTAACTATGGCTACACCTTC.

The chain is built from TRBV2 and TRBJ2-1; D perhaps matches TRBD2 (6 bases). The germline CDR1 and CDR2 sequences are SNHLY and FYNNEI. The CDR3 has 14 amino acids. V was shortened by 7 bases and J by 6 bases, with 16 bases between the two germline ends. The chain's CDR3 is CASTERLGSNEQFF. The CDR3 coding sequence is TGTGCCAGCACTGAGAGACTAGGCAGCAATGAGCAGTTCTTC.

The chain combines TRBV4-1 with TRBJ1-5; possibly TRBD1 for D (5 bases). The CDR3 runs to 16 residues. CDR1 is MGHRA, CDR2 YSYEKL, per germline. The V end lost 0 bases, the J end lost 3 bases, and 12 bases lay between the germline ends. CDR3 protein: CASSQDGGAPNQPQHF. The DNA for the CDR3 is TGCGCCAGCAGCCAAGATGGAGGGGCACCCAATCAGCCCCAGCATTTT.

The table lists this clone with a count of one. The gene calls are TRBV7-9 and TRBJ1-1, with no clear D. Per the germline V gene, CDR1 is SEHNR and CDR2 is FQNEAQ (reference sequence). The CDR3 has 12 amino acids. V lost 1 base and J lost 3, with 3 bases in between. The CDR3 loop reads CASSLVDTEAFF. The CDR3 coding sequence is TGTGCCAGCAGCTTAGTCGACACTGAAGCTTTCTTT.

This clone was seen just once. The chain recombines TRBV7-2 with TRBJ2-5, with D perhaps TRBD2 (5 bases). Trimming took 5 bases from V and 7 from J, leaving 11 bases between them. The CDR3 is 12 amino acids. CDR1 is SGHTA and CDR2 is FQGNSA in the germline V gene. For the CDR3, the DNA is TGTGCCAGCAGCCCTTTTGAGGGGACCCAGTACTTC. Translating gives CASSPFEGTQYF.

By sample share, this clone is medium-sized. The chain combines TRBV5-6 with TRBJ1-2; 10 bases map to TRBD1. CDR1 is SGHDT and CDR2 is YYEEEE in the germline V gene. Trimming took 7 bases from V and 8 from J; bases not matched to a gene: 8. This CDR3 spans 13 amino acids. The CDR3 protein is CASRDRGPDGYTF. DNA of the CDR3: TGTGCCAGCCGAGACAGGGGGCCCGACGGCTACACCTTC.

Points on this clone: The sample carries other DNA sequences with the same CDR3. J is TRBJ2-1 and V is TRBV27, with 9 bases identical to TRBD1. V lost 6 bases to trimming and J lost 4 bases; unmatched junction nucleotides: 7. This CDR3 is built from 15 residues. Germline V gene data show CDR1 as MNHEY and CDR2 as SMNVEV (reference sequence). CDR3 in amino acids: CASSPGQGRYNEQFF. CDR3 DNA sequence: TGTGCCAGCAGCCCAGGACAGGGGAGGTACAATGAGCAGTTCTTC.

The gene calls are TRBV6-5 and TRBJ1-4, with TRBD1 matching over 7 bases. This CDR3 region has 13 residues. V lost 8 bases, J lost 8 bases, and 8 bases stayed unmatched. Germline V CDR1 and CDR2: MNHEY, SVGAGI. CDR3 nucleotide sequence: TGTGCCAGCCGCTGGACAGGAGCGGAAAAACTGTTTTTT. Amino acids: CASRWTGAEKLFF.

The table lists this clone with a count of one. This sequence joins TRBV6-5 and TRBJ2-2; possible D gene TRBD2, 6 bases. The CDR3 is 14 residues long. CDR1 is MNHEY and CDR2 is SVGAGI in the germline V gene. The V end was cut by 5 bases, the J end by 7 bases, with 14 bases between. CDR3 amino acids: CASSQSGGYGELFF. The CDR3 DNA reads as TGTGCCAGCAGTCAGTCCGGGGGTTACGGGGAGCTGTTTTTT.

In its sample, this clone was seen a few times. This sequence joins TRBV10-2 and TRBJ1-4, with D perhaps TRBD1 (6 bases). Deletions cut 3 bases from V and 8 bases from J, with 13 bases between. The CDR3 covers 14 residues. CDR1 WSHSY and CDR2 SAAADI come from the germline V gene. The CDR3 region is CASSESRGREKLFF. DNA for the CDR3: TGCGCCAGCAGTGAATCCAGGGGTAGGGAAAAACTGTTTTTT.

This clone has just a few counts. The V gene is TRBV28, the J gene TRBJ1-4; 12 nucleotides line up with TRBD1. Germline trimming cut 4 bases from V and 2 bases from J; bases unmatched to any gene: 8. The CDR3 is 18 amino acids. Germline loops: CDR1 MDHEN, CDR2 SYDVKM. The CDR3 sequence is CASSSTGQGAGTNEKLFF. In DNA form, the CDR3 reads TGTGCCAGCAGTTCGACGGGACAGGGGGCAGGGACTAATGAAAAACTGTTTTTT.

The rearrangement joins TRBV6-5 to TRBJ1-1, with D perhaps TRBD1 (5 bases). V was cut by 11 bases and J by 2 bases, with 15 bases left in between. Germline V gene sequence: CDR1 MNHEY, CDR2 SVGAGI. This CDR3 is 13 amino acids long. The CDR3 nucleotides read TGTGCCTCGCAGGGTCCGGGTAACACTGAAGCTTTCTTT. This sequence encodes CASQGPGNTEAFF.

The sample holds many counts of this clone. Written as DNA, the CDR3 is TGTGCCAGCAGGCCCCCTGAAACAATCCAGGGGACCTCCTACGAGCAGTACTTC. Protein product: CASRPPETIQGTSYEQYF. The chain combines TRBV5-6 with TRBJ2-7, with D possibly being TRBD1 (6 bases). Germline assignment: CDR1 SGHDT and CDR2 YYEEEE. The CDR3 is 18 residues long. Trimming took off 5 bases at V and 0 bases at J, with 24 bases between the two ends.

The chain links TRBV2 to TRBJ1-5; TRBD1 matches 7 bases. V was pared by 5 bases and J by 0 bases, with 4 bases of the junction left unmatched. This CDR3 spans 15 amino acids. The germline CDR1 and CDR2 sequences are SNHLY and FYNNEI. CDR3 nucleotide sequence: TGTGCCAGCAGTTCGGGACAGACTAGCAATCAGCCCCAGCATTTT. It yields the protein CASSSGQTSNQPQHF.